This T cell receptor (beta chain) was sequenced during a study of regulatory T cells in long-lasting Graves disease. CDR3-region Arm-PCR and iRepertoire HTBI primers produced the TCR beta libraries. TCRdb independently ran MiXCR on the multiplex PCR reads; one entry per CDR3 protein. The sample carries 440,000 or so distinct CDR3 sequences, about a sixth recorded once. The time point is: newly diagnosed GD, antithyroid drugs for less than 3 months. PBMC-derived RNA was used for the TCR library. The CDR3 is 15 residues long. The germline V gene has CDR1 LNHDA and CDR2 SQIVND (reference sequence). The germline V and J ends were trimmed by 0 bases and 2 bases, with 8 bases remaining between them. The sample was also reused in another study, on T cells in Graves' hyperthyroidism and ophthalmopathy. This second study notes: First-round RT-PCR targeting the TCR CDR3 was performed with the HTBI primer set.

This material consisted of peripheral blood mononuclear cells (PBMCs), taken at new diagnosis, from a patient treated with antithyroid drugs. This TCR came from a woman aged 25 to 39 with Graves disease. The chain recombines TRBV19 with TRBJ2-1; D is unclear. The CDR3 DNA is TGTGCCAGTAGTATAGATCAACAGCCCTACAATGAGCAGTTCTTC. It is translated as CASSIDQQPYNEQFF.